These 25 T cell receptor beta chains were all obtained from the same sample, sequenced in a study of CD4 T cells in relation to SARS-CoV-2 and coronaviruses (dated by TCRdb to about 2021). These receptors' targets are unknown. CD4+ T cells from unexposed donors were collected before the COVID-19 pandemic (2011-2018). After roughly 11 days of culture, CD4+ T cells were isolated with the EasySep CD4+ T cell isolation kit. Libraries were constructed by the immunoSEQ multiplex PCR assay. TCRdb re-hosts the immuneACCESS table, in-frame sequences only. Its copies lack some clones; in the studies checked, an unresolved V gene accounts for under half of them, and the cause for the rest is not known. The table for this sample lists some 11,000 clones; roughly 82% of them were counted only once. The ten largest account for less than 30% of the sample. Material for sequencing was CD4+ T cells from PBMCs, cultured in vitro. These receptors were taken from a human donor in good health.

The genes are TRBV7-9 and TRBJ2-1; D may be TRBD2 (5 bases). Germline CDR1 is SEHNR and CDR2 is FQNEAQ (reference sequence). Between the trimmed V and J ends, which lost 6 bases and 3 bases, there was a span of 12 bases. This CDR3 comprises 14 residues. Here the CDR3 DNA reads TGTGCCAGCAGTTTTCCGGGGTACTACAATGAGCAGTTCTTC. Its protein product is CASSFPGYYNEQFF.

The chain uses TRBV14 and TRBJ1-2; D not resolved. Trimming removed 5 bases at V and 4 bases at J, with 11 bases between. The length of the CDR3 is 13 residues. Looked up from germline, CDR1 is SGHDN and CDR2 is FVKESK. CDR3 DNA sequence: TGTGCCAGCAGCGCAGGCCTTCTCTATGGCTACACCTTC. This codes for CASSAGLLYGYTF. The full variable domain, rest sourced from reference TRBV14 and TRBJ1-2, is EAGVTQFPSHSVIEKGQTVTLRCDPISGHDNLYWYRRVMGKEIKFLLHFVKESKQDESGMPNNRFLAERTGGTYSTLKVQPAELEDSGVYFCASSAGLLYGYTFGSGTRLTVV.

The CDR3 here is CASSHGTAGQPQHF. The CDR3 region has the DNA TGTGCCAGCAGTCACGGGACAGCCGGTCAGCCCCAGCATTTT. This chain connects TRBV27 to TRBJ1-5, with 7 bases identical to TRBD1. The V gene end was trimmed by 5 bases and the J gene end by 6 bases; junction bases not matched to a gene: 7. Germline V gene data show CDR1 as MNHEY and CDR2 as SMNVEV (reference sequence). This CDR3 contains 14 residues.

This chain joins TRBV4-3 and TRBJ2-1; no firm D call. CDR1 is LGHNA, CDR2 YSLEER, per germline. Trimming pared 0 bases from V and 2 bases from J, leaving 11 bases between. The CDR3 contains 16 residues. Here the CDR3 reads CASSQEQTPPYNEQFF. The CDR3, as DNA: TGCGCCAGCAGCCAAGAACAAACACCGCCCTACAATGAGCAGTTCTTC.

A single count supports this clone. The chain joins TRBV23-1 to TRBJ2-1; 8 bases agree with TRBD1. TRBV23-1 is noted as an ORF with a role that remains uncertain. There are 19 residues in the CDR3. V gave up 4 bases and J gave up 1 base; unmatched junction bases: 15. CDR3 DNA sequence: TGCGCCAGCAGTCGTATCGGGACAGGAGAATTTGGGTCCTACAATGAGCAGTTCTTC. Translated, it gives CASSRIGTGEFGSYNEQFF.

This rearrangement joins TRBV5-4 to TRBJ2-2; 8 positions match TRBD1. The length of the CDR3 is 16 residues. Germline CDR1 is SGHNT and CDR2 is YYREEE (reference sequence). Unmatched junction bases numbered 5, after V lost 3 bases and J lost 1 base. CDR3 amino acids: CASSSGGTGNTGELFF. The CDR3 DNA reads as TGTGCCAGCAGCTCAGGTGGGACAGGGAACACCGGGGAGCTGTTTTTT.

The sample holds one count of this clone. The chain carries TRBV11-2 and TRBJ2-5, with 8 nucleotides matching TRBD2. The V segment lost 1 base and the J segment 4 bases; nucleotides outside the gene matches: 5. Germline CDR1 reads SGHAT; CDR2 reads FQNNGV. The CDR3 runs to 15 residues. The CDR3 spells CASSLGAGGVETQYF. The DNA for the CDR3 is TGTGCCAGCAGCTTAGGGGCGGGAGGAGTAGAGACCCAGTACTTC.

The CDR3 here is CASSYLGPGGSTGELFF. CDR3 nucleotide sequence: TGTGCCAGCAGTTACCTGGGCCCCGGTGGGAGCACCGGGGAGCTGTTTTTT. The chain links TRBV6-2 or TRBV6-3 to TRBJ2-2; D might be TRBD2 (5 bases). CDR1 MNHEY and CDR2 SVGEGT come from the germline V gene. The CDR3 runs 17 residues. Trimming pared 2 bases from V and 4 bases from J, leaving 17 bases between.

As for this clone: The same CDR3 also results from other DNA sequences found in this sample. The DNA of the CDR3 is TGCGCCAGCAGCTCGGGACAGGGGATCACCGGGGAGCTGTTTTTT. Protein: CASSSGQGITGELFF. The chain uses TRBV5-1 and TRBJ2-2; TRBD1 matches 10 bases. This CDR3 has 15 residues. CDR1 SGHRS and CDR2 YFSETQ come from the germline V gene. The junction had 3 bases not matched to a gene; V was cut back by 3 bases and J by 4 bases.

V usage is TRBV2 and J usage is TRBJ2-7; 8 nucleotides match TRBD1. The V and J ends lost 5 bases and 3 bases, in that order; junction bases with no gene match: 12. The germline V gene encodes CDR1 SNHLY and CDR2 FYNNEI. This CDR3 comprises 16 residues. The DNA of the CDR3 is TGTGCCAGCAGTCCCATCTTCGGACAGGGTGGCTACGAGCAGTACTTC. Amino acid sequence: CASSPIFGQGGYEQYF.

The chain uses TRBV19 and TRBJ1-5; tentatively, D is TRBD1 (6 bases). V dropped 6 bases and J dropped 7 bases, with 10 bases sitting between them. From germline, CDR1 is LNHDA and CDR2 SQIVND (reference sequence). The CDR3 runs to 12 residues. The CDR3 loop is CASRQGGQPQHF. CDR3 DNA sequence: TGTGCCAGTAGACAGGGAGGGCAGCCCCAGCATTTT.

V is TRBV29-1 and J is TRBJ2-5; 14 nucleotides align to TRBD2. The V and J ends lost 6 bases and 5 bases, in that order; junction bases with no gene match: 5. CDR3 length: 14 amino acids. CDR1 SQVTM and CDR2 ANQGSEA come from the germline V gene. CDR3 region: CSVGTSGSGETQYF. The CDR3 DNA reads as TGCAGCGTCGGGACTAGCGGGAGTGGGGAGACCCAGTACTTC.

The CDR3 protein is CASSFRTVRSPLHF. CDR3 nucleotide sequence: TGTGCCAGCAGTTTCAGGACAGTTCGCTCACCCCTCCACTTT. V and J are TRBV6-5 and TRBJ1-6, with TRBD1 as a possible D gene (6 bases). The V gene lost 4 bases and the J gene lost 10 bases, with 14 bases spanning the gap. The CDR3 is 14 amino acids. CDR1 MNHEY and CDR2 SVGAGI come from the germline V gene.

The V gene is TRBV7-3, the J gene TRBJ2-3; 7 bases fit TRBD2. Germline CDR1 is SGHTA and CDR2 is FQGTGA. Unmatched junction bases numbered 1, after V lost 0 bases and J lost 4 bases. CDR3 length: 14 residues. The chain's CDR3 is CASSLTGGPDTQYF. The CDR3, as DNA: TGTGCCAGCAGCTTAACGGGAGGGCCAGATACGCAGTATTTT.

The rearrangement links TRBV3-1 (or the pseudogene TRBV3-2) to TRBJ2-7; D is unresolved. The germline V gene has CDR1 LGHDT and CDR2 YNNKEL (reference sequence). CDR3 length: 15 amino acids. DNA for the CDR3: TGTGCTCAGCAGTGGTCCTTCTCGGTGGCCTACGAGCAGTACTTC. It is translated as CAQQWSFSVAYEQYF.

The rearrangement joins TRBV18 to TRBJ2-2; D gene unclear. The CDR3 is 14 amino acids. CDR1 and CDR2 (germline): KGHSH, LQKENI. Trimming removed 0 bases from V and 0 bases from J, with 2 bases in between. In nucleotides, the CDR3 is TGTGCCAGCTCACCACCGTCGAACACCGGGGAGCTGTTTTTT. This gives the protein CASSPPSNTGELFF.

The V call is TRBV9, the J call TRBJ1-3; no firm D call. Germline V gene sequence: CDR1 SGDLS, CDR2 YYNGEE. This CDR3 has 19 amino acids. V lost 0 bases, J lost 3 bases, and 22 bases lay in between. The DNA of the CDR3 is TGTGCCAGCAGCGTAGCTACGGAGGCTACGGGGATTCATGGAAACACCATATATTTT. Its protein product is CASSVATEATGIHGNTIYF. Full variable domain (missing parts from reference TRBV9 and TRBJ1-3): DSGVTQTPKHLITATGQRVTLRCSPRSGDLSVYWYQQSLDQGLQFLIQYYNGEERAKGNILERFSAQQFPDLHSELNLSSLELGDSALYFCASSVATEATGIHGNTIYFGEGSWLTVV.

The chain combines TRBV7-3 with TRBJ2-3; 8 bases map to TRBD2. Trimming cost V 3 bases and J 3 bases; bases outside gene matches: 8. Germline CDR1 SGHTA, CDR2 FQGTGA. The CDR3 spans 16 residues. This CDR3 reads CASSLPALADTDTQYF. CDR3 DNA sequence: TGTGCCAGCAGCTTGCCAGCACTAGCGGATACAGATACGCAGTATTTT.

The V gene is TRBV2, the J gene TRBJ2-1; 7 nucleotides match TRBD2. The CDR3 has 15 amino acids. Trimming at V came to 8 bases and at J to 9 bases, leaving 16 bases not matched to a gene. The germline CDR1 and CDR2 sequences are SNHLY and FYNNEI. This chain's CDR3 is CASVPKFSGGGEQFF. The CDR3 bases are TGTGCCAGCGTCCCTAAGTTTAGCGGCGGGGGTGAGCAGTTCTTC.

This clone was observed a handful of times. J is TRBJ2-1 and V is TRBV2; D might be TRBD1 or TRBD2, each matching 5 bases. Trimming took off 3 bases at V and 9 bases at J, with 15 bases between the two ends. The CDR3 has 14 amino acids. The germline V gene has CDR1 SNHLY and CDR2 FYNNEI. The CDR3, as DNA: TGTGCCAGCAGTGATGGGACCCCCCGGGGTGAGCAGTTCTTC. This translates into CASSDGTPRGEQFF.

The rearrangement links TRBV6-4 to TRBJ1-2; D gene ambiguous. Looked up from germline, CDR1 is MRHNA and CDR2 is SNTAGT. V was clipped by 4 bases and J by 3 bases, with 18 bases between them. The CDR3 is 16 residues long. The CDR3 reads CASSGYLETSDYGYTF. As DNA, the CDR3 is TGTGCCAGCAGTGGGTATTTAGAGACGAGTGACTATGGCTACACCTTC.

The V gene is TRBV27, the J gene TRBJ2-7; 7 bases align to TRBD2. The CDR3 is 13 amino acids. Germline V gives CDR1 MNHEY, CDR2 SMNVEV (reference sequence). Losses at the gene ends were 3 bases for V and 11 bases for J; bases not matched to a gene: 10. The chain's CDR3 is CASSFGGSLVEYF. CDR3 in DNA: TGTGCCAGCAGTTTCGGCGGGAGTCTGGTGGAGTACTTC.

This chain joins TRBV18 and TRBJ2-7, with D perhaps matching TRBD2 (6 bases). Germline V CDR1 and CDR2: KGHSH, LQKENI. The CDR3 spans 15 residues. Trimming stripped 0 bases from V and 1 base from J, with 10 bases between. The DNA for the CDR3 is TGTGCCAGCTCACCACCCCTAGCGAATTCCTACGAGCAGTACTTC. Protein product: CASSPPLANSYEQYF.

This clone is a singleton in its sample. The chain recombines TRBV4-1 with TRBJ2-1; D remains unclear. Germline V gene lookup returns CDR1 MGHRA and CDR2 YSYEKL. The ends were cut back, 0 bases at V and 3 bases at J, with 12 bases in the middle. The length of the CDR3 is 16 residues. This chain's CDR3 is CASSQDGSLRYNEQFF. CDR3 nucleotide sequence: TGCGCCAGCAGCCAAGATGGCAGTCTCCGCTACAATGAGCAGTTCTTC.

V usage is TRBV5-8 and J usage is TRBJ2-6, with 7 bases identical to TRBD2. Germline CDR1 is SGHTS and CDR2 is YDEGEE. This CDR3 has 16 amino acids. V lost 4 bases and J lost 0; bases outside the gene matches: 4. Here the CDR3 reads CASSPRGSSGANVLTF. CDR3 bases: TGTGCCAGCAGCCCCCGCGGGAGCTCTGGGGCCAACGTCCTGACTTTC.